This TCR beta chain was profiled in a study of T cells after yellow fever vaccination. Study-level findings and limits: Some clonotypes were seen in both the CD4 and the CD8 compartments. These made up a small share and likely arose from convergent recombination.

This clonotype was seen a few times. The antigen remains undetermined. 5'RACE template switching added a universal primer site and UMIs to TCR cDNA. TCRdb used MiXCR to reprocess the 5' RACE reads, holding one entry per CDR3 protein. The data contain hundreds of thousands of distinct CDR3 sequences, 9% to 15% of them seen just once; the ten biggest clones take up under 15%. Here the sequenced sample was PBMCs, taken on the day of the yellow fever booster vaccination. This TCR was sampled from a man aged 30 to 45 who received the YFV17D yellow fever vaccine.

CDR3 amino acids: CASSLWNRDYSTDTQYF. CDR3 coding DNA: TGCGCCAGCAGCTTATGGAATCGGGACTATAGCACAGATACGCAGTATTTT. J is TRBJ2-3 and V is TRBV5-1, with 7 nucleotides matching TRBD2. The V and J ends lost 2 bases and 0 bases, in that order; junction bases with no gene match: 9. The CDR3 extends over 17 amino acids. Germline V CDR1 and CDR2: SGHRS, YFSETQ.